The clone carrying this T cell receptor (beta chain) appeared a few times. The antigen is not known. These data come from a study of CD8 T cells in ankylosing spondylitis. Study-level findings and limits: Roughly eight highly homologous variants formed a TCR beta motif that appeared characteristic of ankylosing spondylitis blood. Disease-linked clones proved CD8+ and comparatively uncommon in peripheral blood. Previous work reported some of these motif variants in the synovial fluid and blood of reactive arthritis. From matched ankylosing spondylitis synovial fluid, disease-linked clones were reportedly recovered at significantly enriched levels.

TCRdb fed the 5' RACE reads into MiXCR, producing one record per CDR3 protein. The table shows about 450,000 distinct CDR3 sequences, with 25% to 30% occurring only once. The germline V and J ends were trimmed by 3 bases and 4 bases, with 17 bases remaining between them. CDR1 is SGHDT and CDR2 is YYEEEE in the germline V gene. This CDR3 is 16 amino acids long. The material sequenced was blood, either unsorted or a sorted T cell fraction (not recorded which). V is TRBV5-6 and J is TRBJ1-5; the D is unclear. The sequence derives from a male donor with ankylosing spondylitis. CDR3 residues: CASSSLVRGSNQPQHF. The DNA of the CDR3 is TGTGCCAGCAGCTCGTTAGTGCGGGGATCAAATCAGCCCCAGCATTTT.